This T cell receptor beta chain stems from a study of graft-versus-host responses after intestinal transplantation (dated by TCRdb to the early 2020s). Study-wide context: The transplants that recipients got were multivisceral, liver-intestinal, or isolated intestinal. Every recipient was given anti-thymocyte globulin induction, followed by roughly 3 years of maintenance tacrolimus and steroids. After intestinal transplantation, graft-versus-host and host-versus-graft alloreactive T cell clones were followed in the graft, circulation and bone marrow using bulk TCR-beta CDR3 sequencing. Alloreactive clones were identified by sequencing pre-transplant mixed lymphocyte reaction products and comparing them with unstimulated pre-transplant donor and recipient T cells. Of the roughly 26 intestinal transplant recipients enrolled in the cohort, one of whom was a retransplant, a few patients without pretransplant specimens were excluded. A peak of at least 4% donor T cells among recipient peripheral blood mononuclear cells was the definition used for donor T cell macrochimerism. Instead of going to the commercial service, samples from a few later patients were sequenced in-house on an Illumina MiSeq and processed with MiXCR.

From the germline V gene, CDR1 is SGHRS and CDR2 is YFSETQ. Here V drops 4 bases and J drops 10 bases, and the junction holds 4 bases not matched to any gene. Measured from the cysteine to the phenylalanine, the CDR3 is 12 residues long. The only DNA kept is the CDR3, 36 bases in frame from the first base. Receptors were amplified or captured by the immunoSEQ multiplex PCR assay. For most patients, genomic DNA was isolated with the Qiagen DNeasy Blood and Tissue Kit and shipped frozen to Adaptive Biotechnologies for TCR sequencing. For most patients, high-throughput TCR-beta CDR3 sequencing of genomic DNA was performed by Adaptive Biotechnologies. For the original study's pipeline: TCR sequencing data were retrieved from Adaptive's ImmunoSEQ software for about 17 patients, whereas a few other patients were processed with MiXCR and VDJtools. To correct CD4 versus CD8 sorting errors, any sequence found in both subsets at a frequency ratio below 5:1 was removed. CDR3 nucleotide sequences shared between donor and recipient were removed because their origin could not be assigned. To count as alloreactive, a clone needed at least 2-fold expansion over unstimulated cells and a minimum CFSE-low frequency of 0.002% (template counts) or 0.001% (read counts). Mappable clones were those detected in sequenced pre-transplant spleen, lymph node, or MLR CFSE-low populations of the donor or recipient. Cumulative frequency of alloreactive clones was calculated as a percentage of all sequences weighted by copy number. Drawn from immuneACCESS, this table holds only the in-frame rearrangements with V and J called that TCRdb kept. Clones are partly lost; checked studies trace under half to an unresolved V gene and leave the rest unexplained. V and J calls and clone size are copied from that table; D and trimming were computed from the DNA. The sample table holds about 66,000 clones, of which about nine tenths were seen once. The ten most abundant clones make up under 1.5% of the sample.

Taken with the paper, the label for time point translates to: cells obtained before transplantation from donor or recipient. CD3+CD4+ and CD3+CD8+ populations were FACS-sorted from unstimulated pre-transplant donor and recipient cells taken from spleen or lymph nodes. Study-level results and caveats: Peak levels of circulating GvH clones were associated with declines in HvG clones early after transplant. GvH clones were found in recipient bone marrow, and some of the GvH clones appeared earlier in ileal mucosa or blood, which is consistent with an intestinal mucosal origin. Patients with donor T cell macrochimerism had high GvH to HvG T cell clonal ratios in their allografts. Conclusions were limited by the relatively low number and heterogeneity of intestinal transplant patients.

As concerns this clone: Its target antigen remains unknown. No clone much larger than this one lies a single base away; base qualities are absent.

This specimen was unstimulated CD8+ T cells sorted from spleen or lymph node cells, taken before intestinal transplant. This TCR derives from a human donor who received an intestinal transplant. The chain links TRBV5-1 with TRBJ2-1; the central 8 bases match TRBD1. The bases read TGCGCCAGCAGCCAGGACAGGGACGAGCAGTTCTTC. Translated, it reads CASSQDRDEQFF.